This is a list of T cell receptor beta chains from one sample in a study of T cell responses to AZD1222 COVID-19 vaccine. Libraries were prepared by immunoSEQ multiplex PCR; TCRdb keeps only in-frame clonotypes and omits some of them. The sample consists of over 130,000 clones, roughly 92% of them appearing once. Sequenced material: peripheral blood, taken on day 0 of AZD1222 vaccination. Receptors were obtained from an adult in good health. CDR3s leave out the opening cysteine and the closing phenylalanine or tryptophan. The order of the fields is J gene, V gene, CDR3 protein.

TRBJ1-6 TRBV13 ASSLSGGSNSPLH
TRBJ1-2 TRBV7-2 ASSSGRIYGYT
TRBJ1-1 TRBV5-1 ASSARTPGTEAF
TRBJ2-1 TRBV29-1 SVSFNEQF
TRBJ1-2 TRBV21-1 ASILYGYT
TRBJ2-2 TRBV29-1 SVAGDIGGELF
TRBJ2-7 TRBV12-3/TRBV12-4 ASTPQGAYEQY
TRBJ1-4 TRBV5-8 ASSPGQGIEGEKLF
TRBJ2-3 TRBV14 ASSQDLAGVSDTQY
TRBJ2-2 TRBV11-3 ASSLGDTTGELF
TRBJ1-2 TRBV7-9 ASSPAGTGNYGYT
TRBJ2-2 TRBV5-6 ATLRAGGPNTGELF
TRBJ1-1 TRBV10-2 ASSEYGGGTEAF
TRBJ2-7 TRBV27 ASNNRGPLYEQY
TRBJ1-1 TRBV6-1 ASSYRQRNTEAF
TRBJ2-1 TRBV7-8 ASSLSPGTIANEQF